The 9 T cell receptor beta chains below come from one sample, sequenced in a study of memory CD4+ T cells and cytomegalovirus serostatus (dated by TCRdb to about 2019). Single viable CD3+CD4+CD8-CD45RO+ cells were sorted as memory CD4+ T cells on a FACSAria II. Library construction relied on the immunoSEQ multiplex PCR assay. TCRdb holds this immuneACCESS table with in-frame rearrangements only. Some clones are missing; in checked studies, unresolved V genes explain under half, and the rest has no known cause. The sample records 45,000 to 60,000 clones, roughly 80% of which are singletons. The ten largest account for around 0.61% of the sample. The sample consisted of memory CD4+ T cells from blood. These receptors came from an adult in good health and CMV-seronegative.

This clone has a handful of counts. This sequence joins TRBV27 and TRBJ2-5; D remains unclear. The CDR3 consists of 15 residues. CDR1 is MNHEY, CDR2 SMNVEV, per germline (reference sequence). V was pared by 5 bases and J by 1 base, with 14 bases between. The CDR3 bases are TGTGCCAGCAGTCCCTGGCGGACGACCCAAGAGACCCAGTACTTC. Protein: CASSPWRTTQETQYF.

The table lists this clone with a count of one. This chain's CDR3 is CASSLGGSFGEKLFF. Here the CDR3 DNA reads TGCGCCAGCAGCTTGGGGGGGAGTTTTGGTGAAAAACTGTTTTTT. This chain joins TRBV5-1 and TRBJ1-4; perhaps TRBD1 as D (5 bases). CDR1 and CDR2 from the germline V gene are SGHRS and YFSETQ. The CDR3 extends over 15 amino acids. V lost 0 bases and J lost 7, with 13 bases in between.

In DNA, the CDR3 is TGTGCCACTTCGGGACAGGGCGCAGATACGCAGTATTTT. Protein sequence: CATSGQGADTQYF. The chain employs TRBV10-3 and TRBJ2-3; 9 bases agree with TRBD1. Germline CDR1 and CDR2: ENHRY and SYGVKD. J lost 4 bases, V lost 10 bases, and 6 bases had no gene match. This CDR3 comprises 13 residues.

DNA of the CDR3: TGTGCCAGCAGCCCGGGACAGGGTCCCCTGGGGGAGCTGTTTTTT. Protein: CASSPGQGPLGELFF. The rearrangement links TRBV5-8 to TRBJ2-2, with TRBD1 matching over 9 bases. The CDR3 spans 15 residues. Germline V gives CDR1 SGHTS, CDR2 YDEGEE. J was trimmed by 8 bases and V by 4 bases; bases with no gene match: 9. Full variable domain (rest looked up from reference TRBV5-8 and TRBJ2-2): EAGVTQSPTHLIKTRGQQATLRCSPISGHTSVYWYQQALGLGLQFLLWYDEGEERNRGNFPPRFSGRQFPNYSSELNVNALELEDSALYLCASSPGQGPLGELFFGEGSRLTVL.

V is TRBV9 and J is TRBJ2-2, with D hard to call. The germline V and J ends were trimmed by 0 bases and 6 bases, with 6 bases remaining between them. Germline values: CDR1 SGDLS, CDR2 YYNGEE. This CDR3 has 13 residues. The CDR3 here is CASSVVGSGELFF. The CDR3 DNA sequence: TGTGCCAGCAGCGTAGTTGGGTCCGGGGAGCTGTTTTTT.

The chain carries TRBV19 and TRBJ2-2; 10 bases are a match to TRBD2. The junction had 6 bases not matched to a gene; V was cut back by 1 base and J by 4 bases. Looked up from germline, CDR1 is LNHDA and CDR2 is SQIVND (reference sequence). This CDR3 contains 17 residues. The CDR3 region is CASSIVWASGSTGELFF. Written as DNA, the CDR3 is TGTGCCAGTAGTATAGTTTGGGCTAGCGGGAGCACCGGGGAGCTGTTTTTT.

The J gene is TRBJ1-2, the V gene TRBV28; D is ambiguous. This CDR3 contains 14 residues. Trimming removed 3 bases at V and 4 bases at J, with 12 bases between. In germline, CDR1 is MDHEN, CDR2 SYDVKM. The CDR3 DNA follows: TGTGCCAGCAGTTTTGGGAAAAAGGGCTATGGCTACACCTTC. Amino acids: CASSFGKKGYGYTF.

The gene calls are TRBV18 and TRBJ2-6; D not resolved. V lost 0 bases and J lost 2, with 2 bases in between. Germline assignment: CDR1 KGHSH and CDR2 LQKENI. This CDR3 region has 14 residues. CDR3: CASSPPAGANVLTF. In DNA form, the CDR3 reads TGTGCCAGCTCACCACCGGCTGGGGCCAACGTCCTGACTTTC.

This chain uses TRBV30 with TRBJ2-2; TRBD1 or TRBD2 may be the D gene (5 bases each). Trimming cost V 8 bases and J 4 bases, with 11 bases left between them. The CDR3 is made up of 12 amino acids. Germline V gene data show CDR1 as GTSNPN and CDR2 as SVGIG (reference sequence). For the CDR3, the DNA is TGTGCCGGGACCCAAGGCACCGGGGAGCTGTTTTTT. This sequence encodes CAGTQGTGELFF.